Included here is one TCR beta chain sequence, with context. Its antigen is currently unknown. This sample was taken from a study of CD8+ T cells in alopecia areata. This CDR3 has 15 residues. Per germline, CDR1 GTSNPN and CDR2 SVGIG (reference sequence). V lost 0 bases and J lost 2, with 11 bases in between. CD4+ and CD8+ T cells were sorted from PBMCs. Overall study findings and caveats: Sequencing of scalp samples also captures resident alphabeta T cells of normal skin. Patients shared TCRs less clearly than mice did, possibly for HLA-related reasons.

Following RNA extraction, reverse transcription yielded cDNA that acted as the sequencing template. Using immunoSEQ multiplex PCR, the repertoire was profiled, and TCRdb retains in-frame clones only, with some absent. The sample has more than 90,000 clones; 55% to 65% are singletons. The sample comprised CD4+ T cells sorted from blood. The receptor was isolated from a human donor in good health. This sequence joins TRBV30 and TRBJ1-5, with D unclear. CDR3 sequence reads: CAWSVTRGRNQPQHF. In DNA form, the CDR3 reads TGTGCCTGGAGTGTGACCCGGGGTCGCAATCAGCCCCAGCATTTT.